This TCR beta chain was retrieved from a study of T-cell memory formation after mild COVID-19. Study overall: Clusters of TCRs were largely donor specific.

This CDR3 has 13 residues. V dropped 6 bases and J dropped 0; count of bases not matched to a gene: 2. Germline lookup yields CDR1 ENHRY and CDR2 SYGVKD. Study outcomes and limitations: What remained unconfirmed was the SARS-CoV-2 specificity of second-wave clones peaking on day 37. The study found contracting CD4+ clones mainly in CM and EM and contracting CD8+ clones in EMRA. Several responding clones turned up in pre-infection memory, indicating that cross-reactive memory may have taken part.

This clonotype was seen many times. The antigen remains undetermined. TCRdb re-called the 5' RACE reads through MiXCR, storing one row per CDR3 protein. The table lists about 350,000 distinct CDR3 sequences, roughly 13% of them singletons. The chain has TRBV10-3 and TRBJ2-7; 7 positions match TRBD2. This clonotype originated in a man aged 18 to 35 who had mild COVID-19 (a few samples of this study predate the infection). Cell type and time point are not known. The source material was PBMCs or a T cell subset sorted from them (not recorded which). The CDR3 is CAIRTGGSYEQYF. CDR3 in DNA: TGTGCCATCAGGACGGGGGGCTCCTACGAGCAGTACTTC.